This T cell receptor beta chain was captured in a study of T cell repertoires in cytomegalovirus infection (dated by TCRdb to the late 2010s). Regarding the research as a whole: Donor HLA type was relevant to the analysis, as public TCR beta signatures indicated carriage of CMV infection together with the matching HLA type. What the authors observed across the whole study: Carriers of CMV infection plus the relevant HLA type were discriminated by the cumulative frequency of public TCR beta family members in the study cohort and in an independent roughly 320-donor cohort. The ex vivo response was dominated by HLA-C-restricted CMV-specific TCR beta clonotypes, which also provided the single most frequent clonotype in two of eight donors.

This clonotype was seen repeatedly, ten times or more. The target of this receptor is not known. The sample holds no much larger clone one base away, and base qualities are not on file. Sequenced on an Illumina HiSeq 1500. TCRdb applied fastp at Q25 and MiXCR to the public reads, then kept only in-frame beta chains. Entries are consolidated by CDR3 protein sequence, retaining the most common genes and DNA. The sample table shows 300,000 or so distinct CDR3 sequences, and roughly 26% are seen once. Clones ranked in the top ten supply about 15% of the sample. Per the germline V gene, MDHEN is the CDR1 and SYDVKM is the CDR2. Trimmed from V: 10 bases; trimmed from J: 5 bases; junction bases lacking a gene match: 11. The cysteine opens and the phenylalanine closes a CDR3 of 14 amino acids. The kept DNA is CDR3 alone, 42 bases in frame from the first base.

The sample consisted of PBMCs. Here the chain combines TRBV28 and TRBJ2-5; TRBD1 matches 9 bases in the middle. This clonotype was obtained from a human donor in good health (CMV status not recorded). Some clones in this sample may be carry-over from other donors' samples. The bases read TGTGCCACGAACAGGGGGCGTTCAGGGGAGACCCAGTACTTC. Its coded protein is CATNRGRSGETQYF.